These T cell receptor beta chains were read from a single sample in a study of T cell responses to AZD1222 COVID-19 vaccine. TCRdb's table, derived via immunoSEQ multiplex PCR, lists solely in-frame clones and lacks some. The sample shows more than 150,000 clones, about 91% of them seen only once. Sequences were derived from peripheral blood, sampled 28 days after the second AZD1222 dose. These receptors were collected from an adult who received the AZD1222 COVID-19 vaccine. The CDR3 runs from the conserved cysteine through the conserved F or W. The D gene is left open where the match is weak. Clone size is given for some rows only: seen once, a few or many times, or a class if the clone is expanded.

-,TRBD1,TRBV11-1,TRBJ1-5,TGTGCCAGCAGTCAGGGGGTTGGGCCCCAGCATTTT,CASSQGVGPQHF
-,-,TRBV3-1/TRBV3-2,TRBJ1-1,TGTGCCAGCAGCCAAGCCAGGACTGAAGCTTTCTTT,CASSQARTEAFF
-,-,TRBV10-3,TRBJ1-6,TGTGCCATCAGTGAAGGTAATTCACCCCTCCACTTT,CAISEGNSPLHF
-,-,TRBV2,TRBJ1-1,TGTGCCAGCAGTGTAGGTGGGCTATTTGGTGGGACTGAAGCTTTCTTT,CASSVGGLFGGTEAFF
-,-,TRBV10-3,TRBJ1-5,TGTGCCATCCGACCAGGAAGCAATCAGCCCCAGCATTTT,CAIRPGSNQPQHF
-,-,TRBV9,TRBJ2-7,TGTGCCAGCAGCGAGGGGTTTGGTCCTGCTTACGAGCAGTACTTC,CASSEGFGPAYEQYF
-,-,TRBV10-3,TRBJ1-1,TGTGCCATCGATGGGGACGGTATGAACACTGAAGCTTTCTTT,CAIDGDGMNTEAFF
-,-,TRBV27,TRBJ2-2,TGTGCCAGCAGAACGGGGACAACGAACACCGGGGAGCTGTTTTTT,CASRTGTTNTGELFF
-,TRBD1,TRBV19,TRBJ1-2,TGTGCCAGTAGTGCCACAGGGGGAAGCTACGGCTACACCTTC,CASSATGGSYGYTF
-,-,TRBV5-1,TRBJ2-1,TGCGCCAGTCTCGAGGAGGAGGGACCCAATGAGCAGTTCTTC,CASLEEEGPNEQFF
once,TRBD1,TRBV5-1,TRBJ1-4,TGCGCCAGCAGTCGGACAGGGGGATCAACTAATGAAAAACTGTTTTTT,CASSRTGGSTNEKLFF
-,-,TRBV4-2,TRBJ1-1,TGTGCCAGCAGCCAAGGCACTGAAGCTTTCTTT,CASSQGTEAFF
-,-,TRBV5-1,TRBJ2-1,TGCGCCAGCAGAGTCGGCTCCATAGGGGACAATGAGCAGTTCTTC,CASRVGSIGDNEQFF
-,-,TRBV5-1,TRBJ1-2,TGCGCCAGCAGCTTGGGGGCGGGGAACGGCTACACCTTC,CASSLGAGNGYTF
-,-,TRBV19,TRBJ2-4,TGTGCCAGTAGTACCGGGACCAAAAACATTCAGTACTTC,CASSTGTKNIQYF
-,-,TRBV19,TRBJ1-1,TGTGCCAGTAGTATACGGCGAGGGAACACTGAAGCTTTCTTT,CASSIRRGNTEAFF
-,-,TRBV7-3,TRBJ2-6,TGTGCCAGCAGCGCCCTCGGTAGGGACTCTGGGGCCAACGTCCTGACTTTC,CASSALGRDSGANVLTF
-,-,TRBV5-1,TRBJ1-1,TGCGCCAGCAGCTTGGCCGGGAACACTGAAGCTTTCTTT,CASSLAGNTEAFF
-,-,TRBV27,TRBJ1-1,TGTGCCAGCAGTTTAGTGTGGGGACCGGGGGAAGCTTTCTTT,CASSLVWGPGEAFF
few,-,TRBV19,TRBJ1-1,TGTGCCAGTAGTATATCGGGGGGCGGTGAAGCTTTCTTT,CASSISGGGEAFF
-,TRBD2,TRBV5-4,TRBJ2-1,TGTGCCAGCAGCATTACTAGCGGGAGGGATGAGCAGTTCTTC,CASSITSGRDEQFF
-,-,TRBV18,TRBJ2-2,TGTGCCAGCTCACCGAGGGTGAACACCGGGGAGCTGTTTTTT,CASSPRVNTGELFF
-,-,TRBV28,TRBJ1-1,TGTGCCAGCAGTCGAGGGTCGGCAGCGGACACTGAAGCTTTCTTT,CASSRGSAADTEAFF
-,TRBD2,TRBV14,TRBJ2-5,TGTGCCAGCAGCCCCTGGGAGGGGGAGACCCAGTACTTC,CASSPWEGETQYF
once,TRBD1,TRBV3-1/TRBV3-2,TRBJ1-5,TGTGCCAGCAGCCAAGCGCCCGGGACAGGGGGCGATGGGAGCAATCAGCCCCAGCATTTT,CASSQAPGTGGDGSNQPQHF
once,-,TRBV4-1,TRBJ2-7,TGCGCCAGCAGCCAAGATGGGCTGATCAGGGGCGGCGAGCAGTACTTC,CASSQDGLIRGGEQYF
-,-,TRBV4-1,TRBJ2-3,TGCGCCAGCAGCCCCGGGGACGGACCTAGCACAGATACGCAGTATTTT,CASSPGDGPSTDTQYF
-,TRBD1,TRBV27,TRBJ1-2,TGTGCCAGCAGTTTGGCCGGGACAGCTGGCTACACCTTC,CASSLAGTAGYTF
-,-,TRBV11-3,TRBJ2-2,TGTGCCAGCAGCTTCTCCGGGCAGGGGAATACCGGGGAGCTGTTTTTT,CASSFSGQGNTGELFF
-,TRBD1,TRBV4-2,TRBJ2-1,TGTGCCAGCAGCCAGGGACAGGGTAGCTATGAGCAGTTCTTC,CASSQGQGSYEQFF
-,-,TRBV30,TRBJ1-4,TGTGCCTGGGGGAACAAAAGGGCGGGAATGGGAGCACTGTTTTTT,CAWGNKRAGMGALFF
-,-,TRBV15,TRBJ2-7,TGTGCCACCAGCAGAGAGGATTACGAGCAGTACTTC,CATSREDYEQYF
-,-,TRBV7-3,TRBJ2-3,TGTGCCAGCAGCGTGGGAAGAACTAGCACAGATACGCAGTATTTT,CASSVGRTSTDTQYF
-,-,TRBV7-2,TRBJ1-2,TGTGCCAGCAGCTTACGTTCAACAACAGCGATCAGGGGCTACACCTTC,CASSLRSTTAIRGYTF
-,-,TRBV11-2,TRBJ1-3,TGTGCCAGCAGCTTAGTTTCATCTGGAAACACCATATATTTT,CASSLVSSGNTIYF
-,-,TRBV6-5,TRBJ1-2,TGTGCCAGCAGTTCGACCGCGGTTGGCTACACCTTC,CASSSTAVGYTF
-,TRBD2,TRBV30,TRBJ2-1,TGTGCCTGGAACCCGGGACTAGCCCCTCCCAATGAGCAGTTCTTC,CAWNPGLAPPNEQFF
-,-,TRBV5-6,TRBJ2-1,TGTGCCAGCAGCTTGGGGCAGCAATGGGAGCAGTTCTTC,CASSLGQQWEQFF
once,TRBD2,TRBV7-2,TRBJ2-1,TGTGCCAGCAGCTTATTTGGGACTAGCGGGAGCGAGCAGTTCTTC,CASSLFGTSGSEQFF
-,-,TRBV30,TRBJ1-3,TGTGCCTGGAGTGTACCCCGGCGCTCTGGAAACACCATATATTTT,CAWSVPRRSGNTIYF
-,-,TRBV18,TRBJ1-5,TGTGCCAGCTCACTGGACCAAATGGGGAGCAATCAGCCCCAGCATTTT,CASSLDQMGSNQPQHF
-,-,TRBV7-9,TRBJ2-7,TGTGCCAGCAGCTTAGTGGGGCCCCCCTACGAGCAGTACTTC,CASSLVGPPYEQYF
-,-,TRBV12-3/TRBV12-4,TRBJ1-2,TGTGCCAGCAGTTTAGATCCGGGGGGGAGCTACACCTTC,CASSLDPGGSYTF
-,-,TRBV19,TRBJ1-1,TGTGCCAGTAGTATTCGGGGGCTCGGGAACACTGAAGCTTTCTTT,CASSIRGLGNTEAFF
few,-,TRBV6-1,TRBJ1-1,TGTGCCAGCAGTGAATTCCCGACAGGAAGGGGCACTGAAGCTTTCTTT,CASSEFPTGRGTEAFF
-,TRBD1,TRBV4-3,TRBJ1-3,TGCGCCAGCAGCCAAGGACAGGGAGCAGGAAACACCATATATTTT,CASSQGQGAGNTIYF
many,-,TRBV6-2/TRBV6-3,TRBJ2-7,TGTGCCAGCAGTTACTCGGGAGCCTACGAGCAGTACTTC,CASSYSGAYEQYF
-,TRBD1,TRBV4-3,TRBJ2-4,TGCGCCAGCAGCCAATCGGACAGGTTGGGGACCAAAAACATTCAGTACTTC,CASSQSDRLGTKNIQYF
-,-,TRBV28,TRBJ1-3,TGTGCCAGCAGTTTAGGGGGGATGTCTGGAAACACCATATATTTT,CASSLGGMSGNTIYF
-,-,TRBV7-2,TRBJ2-1,TGTGCCAGCAGCTACAATGAGCAGTTCTTC,CASSYNEQFF